Below, 25 T cell receptor beta chains from the same sample are listed, as sequenced in a study of blood T cell repertoires in COVID-19. Sequenced by immunoSEQ multiplex PCR; TCRdb stores in-frame clones only, minus some. The table lists 200,000 to 250,000 clones, roughly 80% of them singletons. The material sequenced was peripheral blood. The receptors derive from an older woman with acute or convalescent COVID-19.

This chain connects TRBV12-3 or TRBV12-4 to TRBJ1-1; D may be TRBD1 (6 bases). Deletions cut 2 bases from V and 11 bases from J, with 12 bases between. CDR3 length: 12 amino acids. The CDR3 bases are TGTGCCAGCAGTTTATCGGGGGGCGCCGCTTTCTTT. Protein: CASSLSGGAAFF.

V usage is TRBV27 and J usage is TRBJ2-2; D is perhaps TRBD1 (5 bases). Germline CDR1 and CDR2: MNHEY and SMNVEV (reference sequence). The CDR3 length is 12 residues. V was shortened by 6 bases and J by 6 bases, with 8 bases between the two germline ends. DNA of the CDR3: TGTGCCAGCAGGTTGGGGCCCGGGGAGCTGTTTTTT. It encodes CASRLGPGELFF.

This rearrangement joins TRBV29-1 to TRBJ2-7; 9 bases match TRBD1. In germline, CDR1 is SQVTM, CDR2 ANQGSEA. V gave up 4 bases and J gave up 6 bases; unmatched junction bases: 10. The CDR3 runs 14 residues. The CDR3: CSVAPGQGPREQYF. The CDR3 nucleotides are TGCAGCGTTGCGCCGGGACAGGGCCCCCGCGAGCAGTACTTC.

The chain recombines TRBV5-1 with TRBJ1-1, with D unclear. Germline lookup yields CDR1 SGHRS and CDR2 YFSETQ. The V and J ends lost 2 bases and 4 bases respectively, with 18 bases between them. The CDR3 spans 16 residues. The CDR3, as DNA: TGCGCCAGCAGCTTCTCCGCATCGCGGGCGAGCACTGAAGCTTTCTTT. Its translation: CASSFSASRASTEAFF. Based on the CDR3 plus reference TRBV5-1 and TRBJ1-1, the full variable domain is KAGVTQTPRYLIKTRGQQVTLSCSPISGHRSVSWYQQTPGQGLQFLFEYFSETQRNKGNFPGRFSGRQFSNSRSEMNVSTLELGDSALYLCASSFSASRASTEAFFGQGTRLTVV.

This clone came up a few times. This chain joins TRBV7-9 and TRBJ1-1; D is uncertain. Looked up from germline, CDR1 is SEHNR and CDR2 is FQNEAQ (reference sequence). CDR3 length equals 11 residues. The V end lost 5 bases, the J end lost 8 bases, and 9 bases lay between the germline ends. DNA of the CDR3: TGTGCCAGCAGCGCCTCAGAAGAAGCTTTCTTT. It yields the protein CASSASEEAFF.

This clone has just a few counts. The J gene is TRBJ1-3, the V gene TRBV29-1; TRBD1 is a possible D gene (5 bases). V lost 7 bases to trimming and J lost 1 base, with 14 bases between them. CDR1 and CDR2 (germline): SQVTM, ANQGSEA. CDR3 length: 14 amino acids. CDR3 DNA sequence: TGCAGCGGAATTAGGGGAGGTTCTGGAAACACCATATATTTT. Translated, it gives CSGIRGGSGNTIYF.

The V gene is TRBV5-4, the J gene TRBJ2-7; 8 bases fit TRBD2. This CDR3 contains 14 residues. V shed 1 base and J 3 bases; nucleotides not matched to a gene: 3. The germline gives CDR1 SGHNT, CDR2 YYREEE (reference sequence). In nucleotides, the CDR3 is TGTGCCAGCAGCTTGTACGGGACTAGCTACGAGCAGTACTTC. Translated: CASSLYGTSYEQYF.

The chain links TRBV10-2 to TRBJ2-3; 7 nucleotides line up with TRBD2. The CDR3 has 15 amino acids. Germline V gene sequence: CDR1 WSHSY, CDR2 SAAADI. Unmatched junction bases numbered 4, after V lost 4 bases and J lost 0 bases. CDR3 in DNA: TGCGCCAGCAGTGTAACTAGCGATAGCACAGATACGCAGTATTTT. Translation: CASSVTSDSTDTQYF.

The rearrangement uses TRBV27 and TRBJ2-1; 8 bases are a match to TRBD2. V gave up 7 bases and J gave up 10 bases; unmatched junction bases: 18. Germline CDR1 reads MNHEY; CDR2 reads SMNVEV (reference sequence). The CDR3 spans 16 residues. CDR3 DNA: TGTGCCAGCAACTCATTTAGGCGGGGGGAGGGCGGGGAGCAGTTCTTC. Translation: CASNSFRRGEGGEQFF.

The chain joins TRBV2 to TRBJ1-5, with TRBD1 as a possible D gene (5 bases). Germline V CDR1 and CDR2: SNHLY, FYNNEI. The CDR3 is made up of 14 amino acids. V dropped 4 bases and J dropped 5 bases, with 12 bases sitting between them. CDR3 in DNA: TGTGCCAGCAGTGGGGGCAGGGAGGATCAGCCCCAGCATTTT. Encoded protein: CASSGGREDQPQHF. The full variable domain, completed using reference TRBV2 and TRBJ1-5, is EPEVTQTPSHQVTQMGQEVILRCVPISNHLYFYWYRQILGQKVEFLVSFYNNEISEKSEIFDDQFSVERPDGSNFTLKIRSTKLEDSAMYFCASSGGREDQPQHFGDGTRLSIL.

This sequence joins TRBV7-2 and TRBJ1-1, with 7 bases aligning to TRBD1. Germline CDR1 and CDR2: SGHTA and FQGNSA. After removal of 5 bases from V and 4 bases from J, the junction contained 10 bases not matched to a gene. The CDR3 totals 15 residues. The CDR3 DNA sequence: TGTGCCAGCAGCGCGTACAGGGGAGGTATCACTGAAGCTTTCTTT. Its protein is CASSAYRGGITEAFF.

This clone came up once. The V call is TRBV5-1, the J call TRBJ1-5, with D maybe TRBD1 (5 bases). Germline values: CDR1 SGHRS, CDR2 YFSETQ. There are 16 residues in the CDR3. V lost 1 base, J lost 1 base, and 12 bases lay in between. This CDR3 reads CASSLIPGGSNQPQHF. The CDR3 nucleotides read TGCGCCAGCAGCTTGATTCCGGGGGGAAGCAATCAGCCCCAGCATTTT.

The chain links TRBV10-1 to TRBJ2-1, with 13 nucleotides matching TRBD2. The CDR3 runs 15 residues. V was pared by 8 bases and J by 6 bases, with 7 bases of the junction left unmatched. Germline V lookup: CDR1 WNHNN, CDR2 SYGVQD (reference sequence). The CDR3, as DNA: TGCGCCAGCGCCGAACGGACTAGCGGGAGCAATGAGCAGTTCTTC. Amino acid sequence: CASAERTSGSNEQFF.

This chain links TRBV7-9 with TRBJ2-3; TRBD2 aligns across 8 bases. V lost 0 bases, J lost 4 bases, and 3 bases stayed unmatched. This CDR3 contains 15 residues. Looked up from germline, CDR1 is SEHNR and CDR2 is FQNEAQ (reference sequence). The CDR3 here is CASSLASGNSDTQYF. In DNA form, the CDR3 reads TGTGCCAGCAGCTTAGCTAGCGGGAATTCAGATACGCAGTATTTT.

The chain couples TRBV18 to TRBJ2-7; D gene unclear. CDR1 is KGHSH, CDR2 LQKENI, per germline. The CDR3 has 14 amino acids. V lost 2 bases and J lost 1, with 9 bases in between. The CDR3 DNA reads as TGTGCCAGCTCACCAGGGCTACGGTCCTACGAGCAGTACTTC. Its protein product is CASSPGLRSYEQYF.

V is TRBV19 and J is TRBJ1-1; no clear D. Per germline, CDR1 LNHDA and CDR2 SQIVND (reference sequence). The CDR3 is made up of 16 amino acids. With 9 bases removed from V and 3 bases from J, the gap between germline ends came to 23 bases. CDR3 amino acids: CASNRRVSSRDTEAFF. The CDR3 DNA reads as TGTGCCAGCAATCGCCGGGTAAGCAGTCGCGACACTGAAGCTTTCTTT. The whole variable domain, remainder taken from reference TRBV19 and TRBJ1-1, is DGGITQSPKYLFRKEGQNVTLSCEQNLNHDAMYWYRQDPGQGLRLIYYSQIVNDFQKGDIAEGYSVSREKKESFPLTVTSAQKNPTAFYLCASNRRVSSRDTEAFFGQGTRLTVV.

This chain uses TRBV3-1 (or the pseudogene TRBV3-2) with TRBJ2-1; a possible D gene is TRBD2 (6 bases). The CDR3 loop spans 16 amino acids. Looked up from germline, CDR1 is LGHDT and CDR2 is YNNKEL (reference sequence). With 1 base removed from V and 7 bases from J, the gap between germline ends came to 17 bases. CDR3 amino acids: CASSQVTRGRGNEQFF. CDR3 DNA sequence: TGTGCCAGCAGCCAAGTCACGAGGGGTCGGGGGAATGAGCAGTTCTTC.

The rearrangement joins TRBV19 to TRBJ2-2; D might be TRBD2 (5 bases). Trimming left V 6 bases short and J 3 bases short, with 11 bases between. Germline loops: CDR1 LNHDA, CDR2 SQIVND (reference sequence). The CDR3 spans 14 residues. CDR3 DNA: TGTGCCAGTAGCCCGGACTTATACACCGGGGAGCTGTTTTTT. It codes for CASSPDLYTGELFF.

The chain has TRBV5-6 and TRBJ2-5, with 7 bases aligning to TRBD2. The CDR3 runs to 14 residues. The junction had 10 bases not matched to a gene; V was cut back by 6 bases and J by 5 bases. Germline lookup yields CDR1 SGHDT and CDR2 YYEEEE. The CDR3 here is CASTDLGGMETQYF. The CDR3 bases are TGTGCCAGCACCGACCTGGGGGGGATGGAGACCCAGTACTTC.

This clone came up once. V is TRBV18 and J is TRBJ2-7; perhaps TRBD2 as D (6 bases). Germline-derived CDR1 and CDR2 are KGHSH and LQKENI. Trimming removed 5 bases from V and 3 bases from J, with 14 bases in between. The CDR3 contains 14 residues. This CDR3 is CASSLGRDFYEQYF. Here the CDR3 DNA reads TGTGCCAGCTCATTGGGAAGGGACTTCTACGAGCAGTACTTC.

The J gene is TRBJ2-1, the V gene TRBV7-2; tentatively, D is TRBD2 (6 bases). CDR3 size: 13 residues. The V gene's germline CDR1 is SGHTA and CDR2 FQGNSA. Trimming pared 5 bases from V and 6 bases from J, leaving 11 bases between. The CDR3 loop reads CASSERRGNEQFF. CDR3 DNA: TGTGCCAGCAGCGAAAGGCGGGGCAATGAGCAGTTCTTC.

The chain recombines TRBV1 with TRBJ2-3; the table calls TRBD2, which could not be checked here. TRBV1 is termed a pseudogene. This CDR3 is built from 14 residues. The CDR3, as DNA: TGCACCAGCAGCCAAGGCCCCAGCGGAGATACGCAGTATTTT. The encoded protein is CTSSQGPSGDTQYF.

This clone was seen only once. The chain employs TRBV5-4 and TRBJ2-7; TRBD2 matches 8 bases. CDR3 length: 15 residues. V lost 0 bases and J lost 1; bases outside the gene matches: 3. Germline V CDR1 and CDR2: SGHNT, YYREEE (reference sequence). The CDR3 DNA follows: TGTGCCAGCAGCTTGGACAGCGGGAGTTCCTACGAGCAGTACTTC. Amino acid sequence: CASSLDSGSSYEQYF.

A few counts support this clone. This CDR3 is also generated by other DNA sequences in the sample. The rearrangement joins TRBV14 to TRBJ1-5; the D gene is possibly TRBD1 (6 bases). V lost 3 bases and J lost 6, with 9 bases in between. From germline, CDR1 is SGHDN and CDR2 FVKESK. CDR3 length: 13 amino acids. The CDR3 DNA reads TGTGCCAGCAGCCAGGGGGCTGGTCAGCCCCAGCATTTT. The encoded protein is CASSQGAGQPQHF.

This clone was seen only a few times. This chain joins TRBV5-1 and TRBJ1-1; 10 positions agree with TRBD1. The CDR3 is 14 amino acids. Germline V lookup: CDR1 SGHRS, CDR2 YFSETQ. After removal of 4 bases from V and 6 bases from J, the junction contained 6 bases not matched to a gene. The CDR3 here is CASSTGQGGAEAFF. The CDR3 nucleotides read TGCGCCAGCAGCACCGGACAGGGGGGAGCTGAAGCTTTCTTT.